This T cell receptor (beta chain) was obtained from a study of blood T cell repertoires in COVID-19. About the research overall: The United States, Italy and Spain supplied acute and convalescent COVID-19 samples. The cDNA or gDNA used as material had been derived from T cells, B-cell-depleted T cells, or PBMCs.

Generated by immunoSEQ multiplex PCR, the TCRdb table keeps only in-frame clones and is missing some. The sample consists of some 200,000 clones, roughly 90% of them appearing once. Categorization into cohorts depended on clinical history that participants reported. The CDR3 consists of 16 residues. V was pared by 5 bases and J by 0 bases, with 9 bases of the junction left unmatched. Germline-derived CDR1 and CDR2 are LGHDT and YNNKEL (reference sequence). Sequencing input: PBMCs or T cells enriched from blood (not recorded which). This clonotype was sampled from a woman aged 18-30 years who had recovered from COVID-19. V and J are TRBV3-1 (or the pseudogene TRBV3-2) and TRBJ1-2; 7 bases fit TRBD1. The CDR3 nucleotides read TGTGCCAGCAGCGCCCAAGGGGGCTCAGCTAACTATGGCTACACCTTC. Translated, it gives CASSAQGGSANYGYTF.